These 13 T cell receptor beta chains were all obtained from the same sample, sequenced in a study of early T cells in non-severe SARS-CoV-2 infection. TCRdb recomputed calls from the 5' RACE reads with MiXCR, one row per CDR3 protein. The sample comprises 70,000 to 95,000 distinct CDR3 sequences, roughly 14% of which are singletons, and 0.45% to 0.75% rests with the top ten. Sequenced input: whole blood. The receptors here all came from an adult who was a healthcare worker with PCR-confirmed SARS-CoV-2 infection or an uninfected control (not recorded which).

Only a few counts were recorded for this clonotype. V usage is TRBV6-6 and J usage is TRBJ1-5; D gene unclear. CDR1 is MNHNY, CDR2 SVGAGI, per germline (reference sequence). V dropped 2 bases and J dropped 5 bases, with 16 bases sitting between them. The CDR3 runs 16 residues. The CDR3 loop is CASSYRVLGRDQPQHF. The CDR3 nucleotides read TGTGCCAGCAGTTACCGAGTGTTAGGGCGCGATCAGCCCCAGCATTTT.

The chain uses TRBV12-3 or TRBV12-4 and TRBJ1-4; D gene unclear. This CDR3 comprises 12 residues. V was clipped by 3 bases and J by 7 bases, with 6 bases between them. CDR3 amino acids: CASSLAPEKLFF. The DNA of the CDR3 is TGTGCCAGCAGTTTGGCGCCTGAAAAACTGTTTTTT.

This clonotype was observed many times. V and J are TRBV3-1 and TRBJ2-4; 8 positions agree with TRBD1. The ends lost 4 bases at V and 7 bases at J; junction bases unmatched: 12. The length of the CDR3 is 16 residues. The germline V gene encodes CDR1 LGHDT and CDR2 YNNKEL (reference sequence). The CDR3, as DNA: TGTGCCAGCAGCCGAGACAGTACCAGGGGGCTGAACATTCAGTACTTC. Protein: CASSRDSTRGLNIQYF.

This clonotype occurred many times. CDR3 in amino acids: CATSRPAPGLRDLYEQYV. The CDR3 nucleotides read TGTGCCACCAGCAGACCAGCCCCGGGGCTTAGGGATCTCTACGAGCAGTACGTC. V is TRBV15 and J is TRBJ2-7; D assignment may be TRBD1 or TRBD2 (5 bases each). Germline CDR1 reads LNHNV; CDR2 reads YYDKDF (reference sequence). The CDR3 consists of 18 residues. Deletions cut 2 bases from V and 3 bases from J, with 23 bases between.

This clonotype showed up just a few times. The genes are TRBV5-1 and TRBJ2-5; either TRBD1 or TRBD2 may supply D (6 bases each). Per the germline V gene, CDR1 is SGHRS and CDR2 is YFSETQ. The V and J ends lost 2 bases and 2 bases respectively, with 10 bases between them. This CDR3 is 14 amino acids long. The CDR3 DNA is TGCGCCAGCAGCTTTAGGGGGGCGCAAGAGACCCAGTACTTC. This encodes CASSFRGAQETQYF.

This clonotype was seen repeatedly, ten times or more. This chain uses TRBV7-2 with TRBJ2-5; tentatively, D is TRBD1 or TRBD2 (5 bases each). The CDR3 contains 14 residues. The V end lost 5 bases, the J end lost 2 bases, and 12 bases lay between the germline ends. The germline V gene has CDR1 SGHTA and CDR2 FQGNSA. CDR3 in amino acids: CASSTGPGQETQYF. The CDR3 bases are TGTGCCAGCAGCACGGGACCGGGACAAGAGACCCAGTACTTC.

The chain uses TRBV3-1 and TRBJ2-1; D ambiguous. This CDR3 region has 13 residues. Germline CDR1 reads LGHDT; CDR2 reads YNNKEL (reference sequence). Trimming left V 0 bases short and J 9 bases short, with 9 bases between. CDR3 protein: CASSQDIRGEQFF. CDR3 nucleotide sequence: TGTGCCAGCAGCCAAGATATCCGTGGTGAGCAGTTCTTC.

The V and J genes are TRBV3-1 and TRBJ2-2; no clear D gene. This CDR3 spans 17 amino acids. Trimming removed 5 bases from V and 0 bases from J, with 16 bases in between. Germline assignment: CDR1 LGHDT and CDR2 YNNKEL (reference sequence). CDR3 in DNA: TGTGCCAGCAGCTGGGTCACCGCAGGAACGAACACCGGGGAGCTGTTTTTT. Translated, it gives CASSWVTAGTNTGELFF.

The gene calls are TRBV11-2 and TRBJ2-1, with unresolved D. The CDR3 covers 12 residues. V lost 2 bases and J lost 10, with 9 bases in between. Germline V gene data show CDR1 as SGHAT and CDR2 as FQNNGV. CDR3 region: CASSLSSVEQFF. DNA for the CDR3: TGTGCCAGCAGCTTAAGTTCGGTGGAGCAGTTCTTC.

The sample holds many counts of this clonotype. The gene calls are TRBV12-3 or TRBV12-4 and TRBJ1-3; D is perhaps TRBD1 (6 bases). V lost 6 bases and J lost 6, with 18 bases in between. The CDR3 totals 15 residues. The CDR3 nucleotides read TGTGCCAGCAGGGCGGACGTGGGGGCTGAAAACACCATATATTTT. Translation: CASRADVGAENTIYF.

This clonotype was counted between two and nine times. The CDR3 here is CASSVTPSSYNEQFF. The CDR3 bases are TGTGCCAGCAGCGTTACCCCCAGCTCCTACAATGAGCAGTTCTTC. V usage is TRBV9 and J usage is TRBJ2-1; D unclear. CDR1 SGDLS and CDR2 YYNGEE come from the germline V gene. The CDR3 is 15 amino acids. With 2 bases removed from V and 0 bases from J, the gap between germline ends came to 9 bases.

The chain has TRBV7-8 and TRBJ2-5; 12 bases line up with TRBD2. In germline, CDR1 is SGHVS, CDR2 FQNEAQ. The CDR3 totals 15 residues. The J segment lost 4 bases and the V segment lost 1 base, leaving 1 base of the junction unmatched. The CDR3 sequence: CASSLGLAGAETQYF. The CDR3 DNA is TGTGCCAGCAGCTTAGGACTAGCGGGGGCAGAGACCCAGTACTTC.

This chain connects TRBV11-2 to TRBJ2-5; 7 bases are a match to TRBD2. After removal of 5 bases from V and 0 bases from J, the junction contained 12 bases not matched to a gene. The germline CDR1 and CDR2 sequences are SGHAT and FQNNGV. The CDR3 runs 17 residues. The DNA for the CDR3 is TGTGCCAGCAGCCCCGTCCCGCGGGGGAAGTACCAAGAGACCCAGTACTTC. It yields the protein CASSPVPRGKYQETQYF. Filled out from reference TRBV11-2 and TRBJ2-5, the complete variable domain reads EAGVAQSPRYKIIEKRQSVAFWCNPISGHATLYWYQQILGQGPKLLIQFQNNGVVDDSQLPKDRFSAERLKGVDSTLKIQPAKLEDSAVYLCASSPVPRGKYQETQYFGPGTRLLVL.